The 19 T cell receptor beta chains presented below share a single source sample, sequenced in a study of T cell changes during pregnancy in multiple sclerosis. Some clones are missing from TCRdb's copy, which holds only in-frame ones; the method was immunoSEQ multiplex PCR. The sample holds around 72,000 clones, around nine tenths seen once. The sequences come from peripheral blood, collected in the second trimester of pregnancy. The receptors here all came from a female donor in good health, enrolled as a control in a pregnancy study.

The CDR3 here is CASGLVPSGVRAFF. The CDR3 coding sequence is TGTGCTAGTGGTTTGGTGCCGTCAGGGGTACGAGCTTTCTTT. The rearrangement joins TRBV12-5 to TRBJ1-1, with a possible D match to TRBD1 (6 bases). The germline gives CDR1 LGHNT, CDR2 FRNRAP. The ends were cut back, 0 bases at V and 10 bases at J, with 15 bases in the middle. The CDR3 runs 14 residues.

The V gene is TRBV28, the J gene TRBJ1-2; weak D call: TRBD1 (5 bases). The V end was cut by 7 bases, the J end by 4 bases, with 16 bases between. Germline loops: CDR1 MDHEN, CDR2 SYDVKM. The CDR3 has 14 amino acids. DNA of the CDR3: TGTGCCAGCACCAACAATGACAGACTCTATGGCTACACCTTC. Residues: CASTNNDRLYGYTF.

CDR3 sequence (DNA): TGCGCCAGCAGCCAGGACAGGGGCTACGAGCAGTACTTC. It specifies CASSQDRGYEQYF. The J gene is TRBJ2-7, the V gene TRBV4-1, with 9 nucleotides matching TRBD1. The V segment lost 3 bases and the J segment 3 bases; nucleotides outside the gene matches: 0. The CDR3 covers 13 residues. CDR1 is MGHRA, CDR2 YSYEKL, per germline.

In its sample, this clone was seen a few times. The rearrangement uses TRBV2 and TRBJ1-1; possible D gene TRBD1, 5 bases. The CDR3 runs to 14 residues. CDR1 SNHLY and CDR2 FYNNEI come from the germline V gene. The ends were cut back, 6 bases at V and 1 base at J, with 12 bases in the middle. The CDR3 DNA reads TGTGCCAGCAGCGGGGGACGGCAGAACACTGAAGCTTTCTTT. This gives the protein CASSGGRQNTEAFF.

This rearrangement joins TRBV7-2 to TRBJ1-5; D not certain. Germline assignment: CDR1 SGHTA and CDR2 FQGNSA. The V gene lost 1 base and the J gene lost 9 bases, with 13 bases spanning the gap. The CDR3 is 14 amino acids. The CDR3 loop is CASSLGEGGLPQHF. The CDR3 bases are TGTGCCAGCAGCTTAGGGGAAGGAGGGCTGCCCCAGCATTTT.

The chain combines TRBV14 with TRBJ2-1; TRBD2 agrees at 8 bases. The CDR3 has 15 residues. The junction had 2 bases not matched to a gene; V was cut back by 4 bases and J by 0 bases. The germline V gene encodes CDR1 SGHDN and CDR2 FVKESK. CDR3 DNA sequence: TGTGCCAGCAGCCCGGGGGGGAGCTCCTACAATGAGCAGTTCTTC. Translated, it gives CASSPGGSSYNEQFF.

The table lists this clone with a count of one. V gene TRBV2 combines with J gene TRBJ2-5, with D possibly TRBD2 on 6 matching bases. Trimming pared 8 bases from V and 5 bases from J, leaving 18 bases between. The CDR3 loop spans 14 amino acids. Germline loops: CDR1 SNHLY, CDR2 FYNNEI. CDR3 nucleotide sequence: TGTGCCAGCTCCCTCATGGGGGGTAAGGAGACCCAGTACTTC. Amino acid sequence: CASSLMGGKETQYF.

There are a few counts of this clone. V and J are TRBV18 and TRBJ1-6; 9 bases align to TRBD1. The V and J ends lost 2 bases and 10 bases, in that order; junction bases with no gene match: 3. From germline, CDR1 is KGHSH and CDR2 LQKENI. This CDR3 has 14 amino acids. CDR3 loop: CASSPRTGESPLHF. In DNA, the CDR3 is TGTGCCAGCTCACCAAGGACAGGGGAATCACCCCTCCACTTT.

The CDR3 spells CASSEYQAAFQETQYF. The CDR3 DNA follows: TGTGCCAGCAGTGAATATCAGGCAGCATTTCAAGAGACCCAGTACTTC. This sequence joins TRBV25-1 and TRBJ2-5, with unresolved D. Germline CDR1 is MGHDK and CDR2 is SYGVNS. V was cut by 0 bases and J by 2 bases, with 13 bases left in between. The CDR3 has 16 amino acids.

The chain is built from TRBV11-2 and TRBJ1-1, with D possibly matching TRBD1 (6 bases). This CDR3 region has 13 residues. V was trimmed by 5 bases and J by 4 bases, leaving 11 bases between them. Germline assignment: CDR1 SGHAT and CDR2 FQNNGV. The CDR3 loop reads CASSPNRVTEAFF. The CDR3 coding sequence is TGTGCCAGCAGCCCTAACAGGGTCACTGAAGCTTTCTTT.

The DNA for the CDR3 is TGTGCCATCAGTGATATTGAGACAGCCACAGATACGCAGTATTTT. Amino acid sequence: CAISDIETATDTQYF. The chain joins TRBV10-3 to TRBJ2-3; possible D gene TRBD1, 5 bases. V lost 3 bases and J 2 bases, leaving 12 bases between the germline ends. The CDR3 loop spans 15 amino acids. Germline V gives CDR1 ENHRY, CDR2 SYGVKD.

This chain connects TRBV11-3 to TRBJ1-1; D perhaps matches TRBD1 (5 bases). V was clipped by 0 bases and J by 4 bases, with 18 bases between them. The CDR3 has 17 residues. Germline-derived CDR1 and CDR2 are SGHNT and YENEEA. CDR3: CASSLEWRGRQFTEAFF. The DNA for the CDR3 is TGTGCCAGCAGCTTAGAATGGAGGGGACGGCAGTTCACTGAAGCTTTCTTT.

This clone was detected only a few times. V is TRBV19 and J is TRBJ1-6; 9 bases are a match to TRBD1. The J segment lost 10 bases and the V segment lost 6 bases, leaving 4 bases of the junction unmatched. This CDR3 spans 13 amino acids. Germline V lookup: CDR1 LNHDA, CDR2 SQIVND (reference sequence). CDR3 in DNA: TGTGCCAGTAGACAGGGGGCATGGTCACCCCTCCACTTT. Protein: CASRQGAWSPLHF. Variable domain in full (rest from reference TRBV19 and TRBJ1-6): DGGITQSPKYLFRKEGQNVTLSCEQNLNHDAMYWYRQDPGQGLRLIYYSQIVNDFQKGDIAEGYSVSREKKESFPLTVTSAQKNPTAFYLCASRQGAWSPLHFGNGTRLTVT.

The chain couples TRBV29-1 to TRBJ1-2; TRBD1 aligns across 11 bases. Germline CDR1 reads SQVTM; CDR2 reads ANQGSEA. With V trimmed by 1 base and J by 6 bases, 4 bases remained unmatched. This CDR3 is 14 amino acids long. The CDR3: CSVEGTGGAHGYTF. CDR3 in DNA: TGCAGCGTTGAAGGGACAGGGGGCGCGCATGGCTACACCTTC.

The V call is TRBV20-1, the J call TRBJ1-4, with D perhaps TRBD1 (5 bases). V lost 3 bases and J lost 16, with 12 bases in between. This CDR3 is 10 amino acids long. In germline, CDR1 is DFQATT, CDR2 SNEGSKA (reference sequence). CDR3 in amino acids: CSASPGEPFF. The CDR3 coding sequence is TGCAGTGCTAGTCCGGGGGAGCCGTTTTTT.

This clone was recorded only once. The chain employs TRBV5-1 and TRBJ1-1; TRBD1 is a possible D gene (6 bases). Germline lookup yields CDR1 SGHRS and CDR2 YFSETQ. Trimming left V 2 bases short and J 3 bases short, with 14 bases between. The CDR3 is made up of 15 amino acids. CDR3 loop: CASSFAGAGYTEAFF. Written as DNA, the CDR3 is TGCGCCAGCAGCTTCGCAGGGGCCGGCTACACTGAAGCTTTCTTT.

The rearrangement uses TRBV10-3 and TRBJ2-7; 8 bases align to TRBD1. Germline V gene data show CDR1 as ENHRY and CDR2 as SYGVKD. This CDR3 has 15 residues. Unmatched junction bases numbered 9, after V lost 6 bases and J lost 2 bases. Written as DNA, the CDR3 is TGTGCCATCAGCAACACAGGGGGACTTACCTACGAGCAGTACTTC. The encoded protein is CAISNTGGLTYEQYF.

The chain employs TRBV5-6 and TRBJ1-2; TRBD1 aligns across 7 bases. CDR3 length: 15 amino acids. The V and J ends lost 0 bases and 6 bases, in that order; junction bases with no gene match: 8. Germline-derived CDR1 and CDR2 are SGHDT and YYEEEE. The CDR3: CASSLALTGWDGYTF. The DNA of the CDR3 is TGTGCCAGCAGCTTGGCCCTGACAGGGTGGGATGGCTACACCTTC.

For the CDR3, the DNA is TGTGCCAGCTCACCACCGTCAAGGAGTTCTGGAAACACCATATATTTT. Its protein is CASSPPSRSSGNTIYF. The gene calls are TRBV18 and TRBJ1-3; no reliable D call. The CDR3 is 16 residues long. The germline V gene encodes CDR1 KGHSH and CDR2 LQKENI. V was pared by 0 bases and J by 1 base, with 10 bases between.